A selection of T cell receptor beta chains follows, all from one sample in a study of STAT5B mutations in CD4+ large granular lymphocyte leukemia. The protocol was immunoSEQ multiplex PCR, while the TCRdb copy is restricted to in-frame clones and leaves out a portion. The sample lists about 35,000 clones, around 76% occurring once. The sample consisted of CD4+ T cells from blood buffy coats. Receptors originate from a human donor in good health. CDR3s include the opening cysteine and the closing phenylalanine or tryptophan. Each record gives: clone size, J gene, V gene, D gene, CDR3 protein, CDR3 DNA. D genes are given only for firm matches. Size values are once, few and many counts, or a class for expanded clones, and some rows have none.

NA	TRBJ2-7	TRBV7-2	NA	CASSFGVSGGSPYEQYF	TGTGCCAGCAGCTTTGGCGTTAGTGGCGGCAGTCCCTACGAGCAGTACTTC
few	TRBJ1-1	TRBV19	NA	CASSSQGLTEAFF	TGTGCCAGTAGTAGCCAGGGATTGACTGAAGCTTTCTTT
few	TRBJ2-7	TRBV7-9	NA	CASSPGRTYEQYF	TGTGCCAGCAGCCCCGGCAGGACCTACGAGCAGTACTTC
NA	TRBJ2-2	TRBV25-1	NA	CASSDRVQYTGELFF	TGTGCCAGCAGTGACAGGGTCCAATACACCGGGGAGCTGTTTTTT
few	TRBJ1-1	TRBV27	NA	CASSLSRVHTEAFF	TGTGCCAGCAGTTTATCGAGGGTCCACACTGAAGCTTTCTTT
NA	TRBJ1-1	TRBV5-8	TRBD1	CASSLQGARTEAFF	TGTGCCAGCAGCCTACAGGGGGCGCGAACTGAAGCTTTCTTT
NA	TRBJ1-6	TRBV2	NA	CASHRTGFNSPLHF	TGTGCCAGCCACCGTACAGGGTTTAATTCACCCCTCCACTTT
NA	TRBJ1-1	TRBV18	NA	CASSPGAAMNTEAFF	TGTGCCAGCTCACCAGGGGCAGCCATGAACACTGAAGCTTTCTTT
NA	TRBJ1-2	TRBV19	NA	CASHGWDYGYTF	TGTGCCAGCCATGGGTGGGACTATGGCTACACCTTC
NA	TRBJ1-2	TRBV10-3	NA	CAISSSGNYGYTF	TGTGCCATCAGTTCGTCGGGAAACTATGGCTACACCTTC
NA	TRBJ2-1	TRBV5-4	NA	CASSLDSSSYNEQFF	TGTGCCAGCAGCTTGGACAGCAGCTCCTACAATGAGCAGTTCTTC
few	TRBJ2-7	TRBV18	NA	CASSRWKSSYEQYF	TGTGCCAGCTCACGCTGGAAGAGCTCCTACGAGCAGTACTTC
NA	TRBJ1-5	TRBV2	NA	CASSEFRTSNQPQHF	TGTGCCAGCAGTGAATTTCGCACTAGCAATCAGCCCCAGCATTTT
NA	TRBJ1-1	TRBV29-1	NA	CSVTGHSNTEAFF	TGCAGCGTTACGGGACACTCGAACACTGAAGCTTTCTTT
few	TRBJ2-7	TRBV5-1	NA	CASSLAVDTTGEQYF	TGCGCCAGCAGCTTGGCGGTAGACACCACGGGGGAGCAGTACTTC
NA	TRBJ2-7	TRBV5-4	NA	CASSLGGQSYEQYF	TGTGCCAGCAGCTTGGGAGGACAATCCTACGAGCAGTACTTC
NA	TRBJ2-3	TRBV5-5	TRBD2	CASSLGRLAGYTDTQYF	TGTGCCAGCAGCTTGGGTCGACTAGCGGGATACACAGATACGCAGTATTTT
NA	TRBJ1-2	TRBV5-4	NA	CASSLEGRTVWGYTF	TGTGCCAGCAGCTTGGAGGGACGGACAGTCTGGGGCTACACCTTC
NA	TRBJ1-1	TRBV27	NA	CASTLSRGTEAFF	TGTGCCAGCACTTTAAGTCGGGGCACTGAAGCTTTCTTT
once	TRBJ2-3	TRBV9	NA	CASSGGALGTDTQYF	TGTGCCAGCAGCGGGGGGGCCCTGGGCACAGATACGCAGTATTTT
few	TRBJ1-5	TRBV30	NA	CASGADNQPQHF	TGTGCCTCCGGCGCAGATAATCAGCCCCAGCATTTT
NA	TRBJ1-2	TRBV30	NA	CAWSRGGRVESYGYTF	TGTGCCTGGAGTCGAGGAGGACGGGTTGAATCATATGGCTACACCTTC
few	TRBJ1-2	TRBV7-2	NA	CASSLFSGYGYTF	TGTGCCAGCAGCTTATTCAGCGGCTATGGCTACACCTTC
few	TRBJ1-1	TRBV7-7	NA	CASSPAFGTEAFF	TGTGCCAGCAGCCCCGCCTTCGGCACTGAAGCTTTCTTT
NA	TRBJ2-1	TRBV9	TRBD2	CASSVELAVNEQFF	TGTGCCAGCAGCGTAGAACTAGCGGTCAATGAGCAGTTCTTC
NA	TRBJ2-2	TRBV19	TRBD1	CASSMPDRVNTGELFF	TGTGCCAGTAGTATGCCGGACAGGGTGAACACCGGGGAGCTGTTTTTT
NA	TRBJ2-1	TRBV27	NA	CASSFSPQHGLSYNEQFF	TGTGCCAGCAGTTTTTCCCCACAACACGGCTTATCCTACAATGAGCAGTTCTTC
few	TRBJ2-2	TRBV30	NA	CAWGGMGINTGELFF	TGTGCCTGGGGGGGTATGGGGATTAACACCGGGGAGCTGTTTTTT
NA	TRBJ1-1	TRBV19	NA	CASSVTQNTEAFF	TGTGCCAGTAGTGTAACTCAGAACACTGAAGCTTTCTTT
NA	TRBJ1-1	TRBV5-1	NA	CASSSTLNTEAFF	TGCGCCAGCAGCTCTACACTGAACACTGAAGCTTTCTTT
NA	TRBJ2-5	TRBV6-1	NA	CASRSPGQEGETQYF	TGTGCCAGCAGGAGCCCTGGGCAGGAGGGGGAGACCCAGTACTTC
few	TRBJ1-1	TRBV5-1	NA	CASSLRQGGRNTEAFF	TGCGCCAGCAGCTTGCGTCAGGGAGGAAGGAACACTGAAGCTTTCTTT
NA	TRBJ1-4	TRBV10-1	NA	CASSERRVNEKLFF	TGCGCCAGCAGTGAGAGGAGGGTTAATGAAAAACTGTTTTTT
NA	TRBJ1-2	TRBV7-8	NA	CASSPDTNYGYTF	TGTGCCAGCAGCCCGGACACCAACTATGGCTACACCTTC
NA	TRBJ2-1	TRBV5-4	TRBD2	CASSPGLAHNEQFF	TGTGCCAGCAGCCCCGGACTAGCCCACAATGAGCAGTTCTTC
NA	TRBJ2-3	TRBV5-1	TRBD2	CASSRSGGVDTQYF	TGCGCCAGCAGCCGTAGCGGGGGGGTTGATACGCAGTATTTT
NA	TRBJ2-7	TRBV6-1	TRBD2	CASREQGLARYEQYF	TGTGCCAGCAGGGAGCAGGGACTAGCGCGTTACGAGCAGTACTTC
NA	TRBJ2-7	TRBV30	TRBD2	CAWSAGLAGYEQYF	TGTGCCTGGAGTGCCGGACTAGCGGGCTACGAGCAGTACTTC
NA	TRBJ1-1	TRBV6-6	NA	CASSYPGGMNTEAFF	TGTGCCAGCAGTTACCCGGGAGGTATGAACACTGAAGCTTTCTTT
NA	TRBJ1-4	TRBV18	TRBD1	CASSQRQGRGEKLFF	TGTGCCAGCTCACAAAGACAGGGGAGGGGTGAAAAACTGTTTTTT
NA	TRBJ2-7	TRBV6-6	NA	CASRGLYEQYF	TGTGCCAGCAGGGGGTTGTACGAGCAGTACTTC
NA	TRBJ1-2	TRBV7-9	NA	CASSLAGGYGYTF	TGTGCCAGCAGCTTGGCGGGAGGCTATGGCTACACCTTC
once	TRBJ1-4	TRBV5-4	NA	CASSSTGFRTNEKLFF	TGTGCCAGCAGCTCAACAGGTTTTCGTACAAATGAAAAACTGTTTTTT
NA	TRBJ2-2	TRBV10-2	NA	CASSPGGFTGELFF	TGCGCCAGCAGTCCGGGGGGCTTTACCGGGGAGCTGTTTTTT
NA	TRBJ1-5	TRBV27	TRBD1	CASSSTGKGQPQHF	TGTGCCAGCAGTTCGACAGGGAAGGGACAGCCCCAGCATTTT